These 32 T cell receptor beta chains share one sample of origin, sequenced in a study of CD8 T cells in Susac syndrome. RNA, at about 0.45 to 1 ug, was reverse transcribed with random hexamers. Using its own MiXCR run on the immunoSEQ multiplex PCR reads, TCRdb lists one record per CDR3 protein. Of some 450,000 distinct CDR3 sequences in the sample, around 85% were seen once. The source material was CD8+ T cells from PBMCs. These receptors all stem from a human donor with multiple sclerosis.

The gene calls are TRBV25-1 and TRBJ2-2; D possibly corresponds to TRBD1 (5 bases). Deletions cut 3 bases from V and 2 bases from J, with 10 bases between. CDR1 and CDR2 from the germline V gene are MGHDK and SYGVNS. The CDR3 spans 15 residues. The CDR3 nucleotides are TGTGCCAGCAGTGAGACAGTCGATAACACCGGGGAGCTGTTTTTT. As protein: CASSETVDNTGELFF.

CDR3 nucleotides: TGTGCCAGCAGTGAAAATGGATATTCACCCCTCCACTTT. Its translation: CASSENGYSPLHF. The rearrangement joins TRBV6-4 to TRBJ1-6; unclear D gene. The CDR3 is 13 amino acids. The V end was cut by 3 bases, the J end by 8 bases, with 8 bases between. The germline CDR1 and CDR2 sequences are MRHNA and SNTAGT.

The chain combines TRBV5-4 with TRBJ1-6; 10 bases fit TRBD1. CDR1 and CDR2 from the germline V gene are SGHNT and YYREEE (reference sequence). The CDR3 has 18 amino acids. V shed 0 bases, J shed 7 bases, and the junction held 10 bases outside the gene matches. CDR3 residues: CASSLEPGQGRLNSPLHF. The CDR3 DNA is TGTGCCAGCAGCTTGGAGCCGGGACAGGGGAGATTAAATTCACCCCTCCACTTT. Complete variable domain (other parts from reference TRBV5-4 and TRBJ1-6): ETGVTQSPTHLIKTRGQQVTLRCSSQSGHNTVSWYQQALGQGPQFIFQYYREEENGRGNFPPRFSGLQFPNYSSELNVNALELDDSALYLCASSLEPGQGRLNSPLHFGNGTRLTVT.

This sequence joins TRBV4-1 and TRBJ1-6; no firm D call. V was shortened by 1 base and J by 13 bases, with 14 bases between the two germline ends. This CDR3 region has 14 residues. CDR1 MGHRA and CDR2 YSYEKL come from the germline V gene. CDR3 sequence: CASSQGAGVVPLHF. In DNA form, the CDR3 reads TGCGCCAGCAGCCAAGGGGCAGGTGTTGTTCCCCTCCACTTT.

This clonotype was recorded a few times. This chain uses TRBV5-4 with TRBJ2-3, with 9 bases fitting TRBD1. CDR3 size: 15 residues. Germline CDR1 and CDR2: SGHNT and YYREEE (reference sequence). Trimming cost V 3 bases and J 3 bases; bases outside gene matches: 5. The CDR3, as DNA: TGTGCCAGCAGCTCCTCCGGGACAGGGACAGATACGCAGTATTTT. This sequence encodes CASSSSGTGTDTQYF.

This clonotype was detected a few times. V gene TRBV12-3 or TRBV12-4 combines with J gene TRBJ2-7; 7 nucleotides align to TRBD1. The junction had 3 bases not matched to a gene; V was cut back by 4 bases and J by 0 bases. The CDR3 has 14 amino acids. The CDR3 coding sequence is TGTGCCAGCAGTTGGGACAGCAGCTCCTACGAGCAGTACTTC. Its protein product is CASSWDSSSYEQYF.

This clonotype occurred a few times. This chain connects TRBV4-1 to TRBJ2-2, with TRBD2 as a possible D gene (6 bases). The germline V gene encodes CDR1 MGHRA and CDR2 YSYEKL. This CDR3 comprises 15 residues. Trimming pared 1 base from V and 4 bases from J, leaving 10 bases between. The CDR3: CASSQVGRSTGELFF. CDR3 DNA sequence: TGCGCCAGCAGCCAAGTCGGGAGAAGCACCGGGGAGCTGTTTTTT.

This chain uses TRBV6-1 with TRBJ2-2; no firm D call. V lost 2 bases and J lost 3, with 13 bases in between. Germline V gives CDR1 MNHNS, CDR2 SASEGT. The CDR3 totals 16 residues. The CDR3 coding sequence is TGTGCCAGCAGTGAAATTCCAGGTTCTTACACCGGGGAGCTGTTTTTT. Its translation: CASSEIPGSYTGELFF.

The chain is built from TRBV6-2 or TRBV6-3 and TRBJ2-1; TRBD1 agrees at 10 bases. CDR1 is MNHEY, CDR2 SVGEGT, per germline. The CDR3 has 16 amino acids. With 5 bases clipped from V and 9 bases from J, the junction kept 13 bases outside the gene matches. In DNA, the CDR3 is TGTGCCAGCAGTACGCCCGGGACAGGGGACCTCATTGAGCAGTTCTTC. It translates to CASSTPGTGDLIEQFF.

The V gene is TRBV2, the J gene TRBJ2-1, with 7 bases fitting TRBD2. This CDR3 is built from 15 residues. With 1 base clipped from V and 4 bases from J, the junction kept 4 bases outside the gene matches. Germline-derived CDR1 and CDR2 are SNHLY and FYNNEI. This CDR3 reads CASSEGLAEYNEQFF. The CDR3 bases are TGTGCCAGCAGTGAAGGACTAGCAGAGTACAATGAGCAGTTCTTC.

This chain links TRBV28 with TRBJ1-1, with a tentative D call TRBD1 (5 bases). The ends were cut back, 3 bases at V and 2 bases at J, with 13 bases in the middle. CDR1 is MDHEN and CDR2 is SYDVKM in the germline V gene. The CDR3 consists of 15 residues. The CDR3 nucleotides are TGTGCCAGCAGTTTGAGAGGGGTAGCCAACACTGAAGCTTTCTTT. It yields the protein CASSLRGVANTEAFF.

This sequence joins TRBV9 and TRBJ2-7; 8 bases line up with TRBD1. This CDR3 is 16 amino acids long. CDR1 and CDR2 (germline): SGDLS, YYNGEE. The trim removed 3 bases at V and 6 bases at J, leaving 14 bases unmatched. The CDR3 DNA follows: TGTGCCAGCAGCGGTCCAGGGGGCGCGCACTCAGTCGAGCAGTACTTC. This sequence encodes CASSGPGGAHSVEQYF. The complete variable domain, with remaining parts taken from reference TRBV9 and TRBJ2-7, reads DSGVTQTPKHLITATGQRVTLRCSPRSGDLSVYWYQQSLDQGLQFLIQYYNGEERAKGNILERFSAQQFPDLHSELNLSSLELGDSALYFCASSGPGGAHSVEQYFGPGTRLTVT.

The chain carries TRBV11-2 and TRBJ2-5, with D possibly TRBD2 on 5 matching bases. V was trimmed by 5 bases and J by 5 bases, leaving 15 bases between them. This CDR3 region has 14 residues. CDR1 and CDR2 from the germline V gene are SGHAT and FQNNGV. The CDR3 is CASSISARIETQYF. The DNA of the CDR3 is TGTGCCAGCAGCATTAGCGCCCGGATTGAGACCCAGTACTTC.

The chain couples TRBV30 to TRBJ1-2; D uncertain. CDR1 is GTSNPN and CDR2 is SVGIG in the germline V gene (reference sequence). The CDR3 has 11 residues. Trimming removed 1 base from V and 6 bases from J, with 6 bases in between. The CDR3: CAWSGLNGYTF. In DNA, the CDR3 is TGTGCCTGGAGTGGGCTTAATGGCTACACCTTC. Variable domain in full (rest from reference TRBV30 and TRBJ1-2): SQTIHQWPATLVQPVGSPLSLECTVEGTSNPNLYWYRQAAGRGLQLLFYSVGIGQISSEVPQNLSASRPQDRQFILSSKKLLLSDSGFYLCAWSGLNGYTFGSGTRLTVV.

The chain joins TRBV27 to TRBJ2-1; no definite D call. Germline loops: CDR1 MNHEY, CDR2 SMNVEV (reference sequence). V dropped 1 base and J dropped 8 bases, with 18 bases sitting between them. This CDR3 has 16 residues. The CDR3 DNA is TGTGCCAGCAGTTTATTCAACGTCGGGCTTCAGGATGAGCAGTTCTTC. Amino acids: CASSLFNVGLQDEQFF.

The CDR3 loop is CASRSVTGGWGNNQPQHF. The CDR3 DNA reads as TGTGCCAGCAGGTCCGTAACAGGGGGCTGGGGGAACAATCAGCCCCAGCATTTT. The genes are TRBV5-8 and TRBJ1-5; 9 bases are a match to TRBD1. Losses at the gene ends were 5 bases for V and 3 bases for J; bases not matched to a gene: 15. The CDR3 consists of 18 residues. Germline V gives CDR1 SGHTS, CDR2 YDEGEE. The full variable domain, its missing parts supplied by reference TRBV5-8 and TRBJ1-5, is EAGVTQSPTHLIKTRGQQATLRCSPISGHTSVYWYQQALGLGLQFLLWYDEGEERNRGNFPPRFSGRQFPNYSSELNVNALELEDSALYLCASRSVTGGWGNNQPQHFGDGTRLSIL.

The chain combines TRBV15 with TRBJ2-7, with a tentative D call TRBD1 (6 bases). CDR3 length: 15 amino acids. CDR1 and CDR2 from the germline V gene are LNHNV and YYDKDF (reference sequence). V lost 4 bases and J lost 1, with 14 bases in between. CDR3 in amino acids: CATSKDSTGSYEQYF. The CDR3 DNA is TGTGCCACCAGCAAGGACTCGACAGGATCCTACGAGCAGTACTTC. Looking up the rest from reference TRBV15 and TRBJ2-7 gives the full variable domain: DAMVIQNPRYQVTQFGKPVTLSCSQTLNHNVMYWYQQKSSQAPKLLFHYYDKDFNNEADTPDNFQSRRPNTSFCFLDIRSPGLGDTAMYLCATSKDSTGSYEQYFGPGTRLTVT.

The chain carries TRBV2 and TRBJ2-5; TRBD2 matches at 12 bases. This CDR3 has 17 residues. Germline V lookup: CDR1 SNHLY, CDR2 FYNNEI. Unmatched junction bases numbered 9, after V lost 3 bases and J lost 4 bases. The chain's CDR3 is CASSERLAGEIGETQYF. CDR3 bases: TGTGCCAGCAGTGAGAGACTAGCGGGAGAGATAGGAGAGACCCAGTACTTC.

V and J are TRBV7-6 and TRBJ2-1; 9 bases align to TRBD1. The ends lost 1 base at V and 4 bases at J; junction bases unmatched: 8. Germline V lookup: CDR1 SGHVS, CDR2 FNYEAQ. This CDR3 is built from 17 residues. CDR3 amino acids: CASSLGITGGDYNEQFF. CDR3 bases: TGTGCCAGCAGCTTAGGCATAACAGGGGGCGATTACAATGAGCAGTTCTTC.

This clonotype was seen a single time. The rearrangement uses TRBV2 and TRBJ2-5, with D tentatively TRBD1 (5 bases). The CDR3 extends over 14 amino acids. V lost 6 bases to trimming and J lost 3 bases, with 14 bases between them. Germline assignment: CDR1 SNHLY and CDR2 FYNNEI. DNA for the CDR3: TGTGCCAGCAGGAGGTTGGTCAGGGAAGAGACCCAGTACTTC. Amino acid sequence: CASRRLVREETQYF. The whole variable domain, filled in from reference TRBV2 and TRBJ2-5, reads EPEVTQTPSHQVTQMGQEVILRCVPISNHLYFYWYRQILGQKVEFLVSFYNNEISEKSEIFDDQFSVERPDGSNFTLKIRSTKLEDSAMYFCASRRLVREETQYFGPGTRLLVL.

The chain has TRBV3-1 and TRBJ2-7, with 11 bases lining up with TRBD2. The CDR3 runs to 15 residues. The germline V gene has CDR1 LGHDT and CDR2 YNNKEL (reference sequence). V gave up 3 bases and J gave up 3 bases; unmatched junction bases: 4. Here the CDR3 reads CASSHSGRVSYEQYF. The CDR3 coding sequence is TGTGCCAGCAGCCATAGCGGGAGGGTCAGCTACGAGCAGTACTTC.

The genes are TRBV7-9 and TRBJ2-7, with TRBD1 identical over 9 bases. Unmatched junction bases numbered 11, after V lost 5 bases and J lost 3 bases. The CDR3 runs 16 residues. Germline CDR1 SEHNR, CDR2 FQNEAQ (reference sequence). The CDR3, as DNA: TGTGCCAGCAGCGATATAACGGGACAGGGAATCTACGAGCAGTACTTC. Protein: CASSDITGQGIYEQYF.

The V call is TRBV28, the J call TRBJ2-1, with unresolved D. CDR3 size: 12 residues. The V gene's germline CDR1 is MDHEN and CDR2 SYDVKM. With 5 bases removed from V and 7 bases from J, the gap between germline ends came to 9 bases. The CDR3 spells CASSTLWNEQFF. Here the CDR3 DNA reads TGTGCCAGCAGTACTCTTTGGAATGAGCAGTTCTTC.

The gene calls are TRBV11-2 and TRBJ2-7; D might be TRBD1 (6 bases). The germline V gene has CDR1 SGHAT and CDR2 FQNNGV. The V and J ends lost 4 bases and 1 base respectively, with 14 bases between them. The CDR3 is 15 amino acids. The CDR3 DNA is TGTGCCAGCAGCTCAGGGGTTTTGGGTTCCTACGAGCAGTACTTC. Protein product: CASSSGVLGSYEQYF. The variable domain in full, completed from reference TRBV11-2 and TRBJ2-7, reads EAGVAQSPRYKIIEKRQSVAFWCNPISGHATLYWYQQILGQGPKLLIQFQNNGVVDDSQLPKDRFSAERLKGVDSTLKIQPAKLEDSAVYLCASSSGVLGSYEQYFGPGTRLTVT.

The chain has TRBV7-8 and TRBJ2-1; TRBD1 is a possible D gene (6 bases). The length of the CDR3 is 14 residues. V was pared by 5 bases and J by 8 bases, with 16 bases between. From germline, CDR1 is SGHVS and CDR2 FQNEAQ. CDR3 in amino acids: CASSPPGQFDEQFF. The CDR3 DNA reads TGTGCCAGCAGCCCACCCGGACAGTTCGATGAGCAGTTCTTC.

The CDR3 protein is CASSLSNRADTEAFF. The CDR3 bases are TGTGCCAGCAGTTTATCTAACAGGGCGGACACTGAAGCTTTCTTT. The chain carries TRBV27 and TRBJ1-1; TRBD1 might be the D (6 bases). This CDR3 comprises 15 residues. Germline values: CDR1 MNHEY, CDR2 SMNVEV (reference sequence). V dropped 0 bases and J dropped 3 bases, with 11 bases sitting between them.

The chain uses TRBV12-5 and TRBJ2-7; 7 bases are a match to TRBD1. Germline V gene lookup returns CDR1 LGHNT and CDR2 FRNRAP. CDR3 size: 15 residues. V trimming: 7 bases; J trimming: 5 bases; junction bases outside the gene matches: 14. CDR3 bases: TGTGCTAGTGCTCCTATAGGGGGCGCAGGGAACGAGCAGTACTTC. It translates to CASAPIGGAGNEQYF.

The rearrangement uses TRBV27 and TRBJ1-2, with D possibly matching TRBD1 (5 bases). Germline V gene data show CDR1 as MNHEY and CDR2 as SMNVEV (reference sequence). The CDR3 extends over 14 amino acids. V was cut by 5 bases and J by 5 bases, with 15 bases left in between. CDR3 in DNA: TGTGCCAGCAGTGCCCTACCTGGGGGGTATGGCTACACCTTC. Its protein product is CASSALPGGYGYTF.

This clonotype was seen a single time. This CDR3 reads CASSRAGGPLKTQYF. CDR3 bases: TGTGCCAGCAGTCGCGCAGGGGGACCGTTGAAGACCCAGTACTTC. The J gene is TRBJ2-5, the V gene TRBV27; 7 bases are a match to TRBD1. CDR1 and CDR2 from the germline V gene are MNHEY and SMNVEV (reference sequence). The junction had 12 bases not matched to a gene; V was cut back by 5 bases and J by 6 bases. This CDR3 contains 15 residues.

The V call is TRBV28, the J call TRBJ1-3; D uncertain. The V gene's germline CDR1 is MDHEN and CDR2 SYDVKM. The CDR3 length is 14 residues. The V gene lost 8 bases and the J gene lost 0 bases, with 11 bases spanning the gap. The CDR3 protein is CASETEFSGNTIYF. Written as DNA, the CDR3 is TGTGCCAGCGAGACGGAATTCTCTGGAAACACCATATATTTT.

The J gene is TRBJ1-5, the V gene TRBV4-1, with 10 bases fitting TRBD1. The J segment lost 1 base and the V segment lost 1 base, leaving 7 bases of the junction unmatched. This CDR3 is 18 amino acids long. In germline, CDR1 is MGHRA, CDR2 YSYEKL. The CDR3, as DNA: TGCGCCAGCAGCCAAGTAGGACAGGGGGAGATCAGCAATCAGCCCCAGCATTTT. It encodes CASSQVGQGEISNQPQHF.

This chain's CDR3 is CASWPSLGNEQFF. The CDR3, as DNA: TGTGCCAGCTGGCCTAGTTTAGGCAATGAGCAGTTCTTC. The chain is built from TRBV27 and TRBJ2-1, with D unresolved. This CDR3 is built from 13 residues. The germline CDR1 and CDR2 sequences are MNHEY and SMNVEV (reference sequence). Trimming removed 8 bases from V and 6 bases from J, with 14 bases in between.